These 17 T cell receptor beta chains originate from one sample sequenced in a study of blood T cell repertoires in COVID-19. The method was immunoSEQ multiplex PCR; TCRdb's version includes in-frame clones alone and lacks a portion of them. The sample has over 25,000 clones; approximately 91% are singletons. Sequenced sample: peripheral blood. The receptors come from a man between 65 and 80 years old with active COVID-19.

The gene calls are TRBV28 and TRBJ1-2, with TRBD1 as a possible D gene (5 bases). V gave up 2 bases and J gave up 6 bases, with 10 bases separating them. Per germline, CDR1 MDHEN and CDR2 SYDVKM. This CDR3 is built from 13 residues. CDR3 sequence: CASSLKGFNGYTF. In DNA, the CDR3 is TGTGCCAGCAGTTTAAAGGGGTTTAATGGCTACACCTTC.

This chain uses TRBV6-1 with TRBJ1-6; 8 bases agree with TRBD1. CDR1 is MNHNS, CDR2 SASEGT, per germline. The V and J ends lost 3 bases and 10 bases, in that order; junction bases with no gene match: 8. The length of the CDR3 is 15 residues. DNA for the CDR3: TGTGCCAGCAGTGATGAAGGGACAGGAGGATCACCCCTCCACTTT. As protein: CASSDEGTGGSPLHF.

In DNA form, the CDR3 reads TGTGCCAGCAGCCAAGTTGGGGGCGATTATGGCTACACCTTC. It encodes CASSQVGGDYGYTF. The rearrangement uses TRBV14 and TRBJ1-2; tentative D call: TRBD1 (6 bases). V was shortened by 1 base and J by 5 bases, with 11 bases between the two germline ends. CDR1 is SGHDN, CDR2 FVKESK, per germline. The CDR3 totals 14 residues.

V and J are TRBV19 and TRBJ2-7, with D perhaps TRBD2 (6 bases). Trimming pared 4 bases from V and 5 bases from J, leaving 12 bases between. CDR3 size: 13 residues. Per the germline V gene, CDR1 is LNHDA and CDR2 is SQIVND (reference sequence). The CDR3 loop reads CASSTTTRNEQYF. CDR3 DNA sequence: TGTGCCAGTAGTACCACGACTAGAAACGAGCAGTACTTC.

The V gene is TRBV10-3, the J gene TRBJ2-7; 9 bases are a match to TRBD2. Germline V gene sequence: CDR1 ENHRY, CDR2 SYGVKD. Unmatched junction bases numbered 5, after V lost 9 bases and J lost 2 bases. CDR3 size: 13 residues. This CDR3 reads CAIQREVAYEQYF. The CDR3, as DNA: TGTGCCATACAGCGGGAGGTAGCCTACGAGCAGTACTTC.

This chain links TRBV6-4 with TRBJ1-5, with a weak D call TRBD1 (6 bases). The CDR3 covers 14 residues. The V gene lost 6 bases and the J gene lost 6 bases, with 15 bases spanning the gap. Germline loops: CDR1 MRHNA, CDR2 SNTAGT. The DNA for the CDR3 is TGTGCCAGCAGCTCCAGGGGCCAGGCTCAGCCCCAGCATTTT. Translation gives CASSSRGQAQPQHF.

The genes are TRBV7-9 and TRBJ2-3; TRBD2 matches 11 bases. The germline gives CDR1 SEHNR, CDR2 FQNEAQ (reference sequence). The ends lost 7 bases at V and 7 bases at J; junction bases unmatched: 13. The CDR3 extends over 16 amino acids. The CDR3 loop is CASNGLAGLPGYTQYF. The CDR3 DNA sequence: TGTGCCAGCAACGGACTAGCGGGTCTCCCCGGGTATACGCAGTATTTT.

The chain combines TRBV2 with TRBJ1-1; D might be TRBD1 (5 bases). This CDR3 comprises 13 residues. Germline CDR1 and CDR2: SNHLY and FYNNEI. The germline V and J ends were trimmed by 8 bases and 4 bases, with 14 bases remaining between them. The CDR3 DNA reads TGTGCCAGCGATCCCCGGGGGGGCACTGAAGCTTTCTTT. Its translation is CASDPRGGTEAFF.

The chain recombines TRBV19 with TRBJ1-5, with no clear D. V lost 7 bases to trimming and J lost 6 bases, with 16 bases between them. Germline lookup yields CDR1 LNHDA and CDR2 SQIVND (reference sequence). The CDR3 loop spans 14 amino acids. CDR3 in DNA: TGTGCCAGTACCCCCTGGCAGGTTAGTCAGCCCCAGCATTTT. Protein: CASTPWQVSQPQHF.

This sequence joins TRBV19 and TRBJ2-2; 8 nucleotides align to TRBD2. Germline V CDR1 and CDR2: LNHDA, SQIVND (reference sequence). The V and J ends lost 6 bases and 4 bases, in that order; junction bases with no gene match: 1. CDR3 length: 13 amino acids. This CDR3 reads CASSLAGTGELFF. DNA of the CDR3: TGTGCCAGTAGCCTAGCGGGCACCGGGGAGCTGTTTTTT. The full variable domain, with the rest looked up from reference TRBV19 and TRBJ2-2, is DGGITQSPKYLFRKEGQNVTLSCEQNLNHDAMYWYRQDPGQGLRLIYYSQIVNDFQKGDIAEGYSVSREKKESFPLTVTSAQKNPTAFYLCASSLAGTGELFFGEGSRLTVL.

V gene TRBV6-6 combines with J gene TRBJ1-2; TRBD1 agrees at 7 bases. After removal of 6 bases from V and 7 bases from J, the junction contained 11 bases not matched to a gene. Looked up from germline, CDR1 is MNHNY and CDR2 is SVGAGI (reference sequence). The CDR3 covers 14 residues. This chain's CDR3 is CASSPTDRASGYTF. The CDR3 coding sequence is TGTGCCAGCAGCCCTACAGACAGGGCCAGTGGCTACACCTTC.

The chain employs TRBV7-9 and TRBJ1-1; no definite D call. The V end was cut by 7 bases, the J end by 3 bases, with 12 bases between. CDR1 and CDR2 from the germline V gene are SEHNR and FQNEAQ (reference sequence). The CDR3 spans 13 residues. This CDR3 is CASNLRFDTEAFF. The CDR3 nucleotides are TGTGCCAGCAACCTACGATTTGACACTGAAGCTTTCTTT.

This sequence joins TRBV2 and TRBJ2-5; 8 bases are a match to TRBD2. The CDR3 totals 16 residues. V shed 2 bases, J shed 5 bases, and the junction held 10 bases outside the gene matches. The germline CDR1 and CDR2 sequences are SNHLY and FYNNEI. CDR3 DNA: TGTGCCAGCAGTGAATGGGGCGCGGGAGGCGGGGAGACCCAGTACTTC. Its protein is CASSEWGAGGGETQYF.

The count of this clone is one. The V and J genes are TRBV24-1 and TRBJ2-7; TRBD2 might be the D (5 bases). The CDR3 extends over 15 amino acids. V was pared by 2 bases and J by 2 bases, with 12 bases between. Germline-derived CDR1 and CDR2 are KGHDR and SFDVKD. The CDR3 DNA is TGTGCCACCAGTGATTCCAGGACTTCTACCTACGAGCAGTACTTC. This sequence encodes CATSDSRTSTYEQYF.

This clone showed up just a few times. The genes are TRBV25-1 and TRBJ1-5; D is ambiguous. Germline V gene data show CDR1 as MGHDK and CDR2 as SYGVNS. V lost 4 bases and J 7 bases, leaving 11 bases between the germline ends. This CDR3 comprises 13 residues. In DNA, the CDR3 is TGTGCCAGCAGTGGGAGCCTTGAGCAGCCCCAGCATTTT. This sequence encodes CASSGSLEQPQHF.

The V gene is TRBV3-1 (or the pseudogene TRBV3-2), the J gene TRBJ1-3; no definite D call. V lost 8 bases and J 0 bases, leaving 14 bases between the germline ends. Germline CDR1 LGHDT, CDR2 YNNKEL (reference sequence). The CDR3 consists of 15 residues. CDR3 DNA: TGTGCCAGCGGCGGGCGGGAGTTCTCTGGAAACACCATATATTTT. Its protein is CASGGREFSGNTIYF.

J is TRBJ1-3 and V is TRBV29-1; tentatively, D is TRBD1 (6 bases). V was trimmed by 4 bases and J by 2 bases, leaving 12 bases between them. Germline V gene lookup returns CDR1 SQVTM and CDR2 ANQGSEA. CDR3 length: 14 amino acids. CDR3 protein: CSVARQATGNTIYF. The CDR3 bases are TGCAGCGTTGCGAGACAGGCGACTGGAAACACCATATATTTT.